Presented here are 32 T cell receptor beta chains from one specimen sequenced in a study of T and B cells in COVID-19 patients. BIOMED2 TRB-A/B primer pools were used in multiplex TRB PCR. Using its own MiXCR run on the multiplex PCR reads, TCRdb lists one record per CDR3 protein. The sample carries fewer than 15,000 distinct CDR3 sequences, less than 35% recorded once. Blood genomic DNA input for TRB amplification was 250-500 ng. Sequencing used blood. These receptors were collected from a human donor who had recovered from COVID-19.

This clonotype was detected once. One end of the junction varies from germline; a read error may be responsible. This chain connects TRBV5-1 to TRBJ1-5; TRBD1 might be the D (5 bases). This CDR3 contains 15 residues. Per germline, CDR1 SGHRS and CDR2 YFSETQ. CDR3 sequence reads: CASSLAARVSQPQHF. The CDR3 bases are TGTGCCAGCAGCTTGGCCGCCAGGGTGAGTCAGCCCCAGCATTTT.

This clonotype was counted many times. CDR3 residues: CASSTFDQGADQPQHF. In nucleotides, the CDR3 is TGTGCCAGTAGTACCTTCGACCAGGGGGCAGATCAGCCCCAGCATTTT. The chain joins TRBV19 to TRBJ1-5, with 8 bases identical to TRBD1. The junction had 10 bases not matched to a gene; V was cut back by 4 bases and J by 5 bases. The CDR3 runs to 16 residues. From germline, CDR1 is LNHDA and CDR2 SQIVND (reference sequence).

This clonotype is medium-sized (0.01 to 0.1%) by share. This chain connects TRBV19 to TRBJ2-7; 9 positions agree with TRBD2. There are 15 residues in the CDR3. CDR1 is LNHDA, CDR2 SQIVND, per germline (reference sequence). Trimming at V came to 3 bases and at J to 3 bases, leaving 6 bases not matched to a gene. CDR3 DNA sequence: TGTGCCAGTAGTATGCTAGCGGGGACGAACTACGAGCAGTACTTC. It is translated as CASSMLAGTNYEQYF.

This clonotype was counted a few times. The CDR3 spells CASSRDISNEKLFF. The DNA for the CDR3 is TGTGCCAGCAGCCGGGACATATCTAATGAAAAACTGTTTTTT. The chain carries TRBV6-5 and TRBJ1-4, with a weak D call TRBD1 (6 bases). The germline gives CDR1 MNHEY, CDR2 SVGAGI. The CDR3 is 14 residues long. With 6 bases removed from V and 3 bases from J, the gap between germline ends came to 11 bases.

About this clonotype itself: This CDR3 fails to terminate in the conserved phenylalanine or tryptophan, so it likely reflects a read error. The chain employs TRBV6-5 and TRBJ2-1, with D perhaps TRBD1 (7 bases). Germline CDR1 reads MNHEY; CDR2 reads SVGAGI. The CDR3 totals 16 residues. V was cut by 5 bases and J by 12 bases, with 26 bases left in between. The CDR3 is CASSEIAGGLFQGQFS. The CDR3 bases are TGTGCCAGCAGTGAAATTGCAGGGGGGTTGTTTCAGGGGCAGTTCTCC.

The table lists this clonotype with a few counts. The chain recombines TRBV6-2 or TRBV6-3 with TRBJ1-1; a possible D gene is TRBD1 (5 bases). CDR1 is MNHEY, CDR2 SVGEGT, per germline. The CDR3 is made up of 14 amino acids. The CDR3 sequence is CAYARDSLNTEAFF. In DNA, the CDR3 is TGTGCTTATGCCCGGGACTCCCTTAACACTGAAGCTTTCTTT.

The chain employs TRBV5-1 and TRBJ1-3; TRBD1 is a possible D gene (6 bases). Germline V gene sequence: CDR1 SGHRS, CDR2 YFSETQ. V lost 2 bases, J lost 3 bases, and 15 bases lay in between. CDR3 length: 16 amino acids. CDR3 protein: CASSLTGQISGNTIYF. The DNA for the CDR3 is TGCGCCAGCAGCTTAACCGGACAGATCAGTGGAAACACCATATATTTT. Full variable domain (remainder filled in from reference TRBV5-1 and TRBJ1-3): KAGVTQTPRYLIKTRGQQVTLSCSPISGHRSVSWYQQTPGQGLQFLFEYFSETQRNKGNFPGRFSGRQFSNSRSEMNVSTLELGDSALYLCASSLTGQISGNTIYFGEGSWLTVV.

The chain is built from TRBV5-6 and TRBJ2-1; 9 bases agree with TRBD1. The CDR3 covers 15 residues. After removal of 4 bases from V and 4 bases from J, the junction contained 6 bases not matched to a gene. Per the germline V gene, CDR1 is SGHDT and CDR2 is YYEEEE. The CDR3, as DNA: TGTGCCAGCAGCCCGGACAGGGGAAATTACAATGAGCAGTTCTTC. Its protein product is CASSPDRGNYNEQFF.

Sample share makes this clonotype medium-sized (0.01 to 0.1%). The chain joins TRBV12-3 or TRBV12-4 to TRBJ1-4, with D possibly being TRBD1 (5 bases). The V and J ends lost 0 bases and 7 bases respectively, with 12 bases between them. The length of the CDR3 is 15 residues. For the CDR3, the DNA is TGTGCCAGCAGTTTAGCGGGGGGGAGAGGTGAAAAACTGTTTTTT. It yields the protein CASSLAGGRGEKLFF.

This clonotype came up a few times. This chain connects TRBV12-3 or TRBV12-4 to TRBJ1-5, with D unresolved. The CDR3 runs 15 residues. Trimming left V 3 bases short and J 1 base short, with 10 bases between. CDR3 amino acids: CASSLGGNSNQPQHF. The DNA of the CDR3 is TGTGCCAGCAGTTTGGGCGGGAACAGCAATCAGCCCCAGCATTTT.

The rearrangement links TRBV12-3 or TRBV12-4 to TRBJ2-7; D is uncertain. Trimming shortened V by 3 bases and J by 3 bases, and 12 bases separated the two germline ends. This CDR3 is built from 14 residues. CDR3 residues: CASSFTGPYYEQYF. The CDR3 nucleotides read TGTGCCAGCAGTTTTACCGGGCCCTACTACGAGCAGTACTTC.

The chain couples TRBV2 to TRBJ2-3; possible D gene TRBD1, 6 bases. The CDR3 runs 13 residues. Germline CDR1 is SNHLY and CDR2 is FYNNEI. V dropped 11 bases and J dropped 0 bases, with 12 bases sitting between them. For the CDR3, the DNA is TGTGCCCCCAGAGGACAGAGCACAGATACGCAGTATTTT. This gives the protein CAPRGQSTDTQYF.

In this sample, this clonotype is medium-sized (0.01 to 0.1%). V and J are TRBV19 and TRBJ2-7; 8 nucleotides line up with TRBD2. The CDR3 is 14 residues long. Germline lookup yields CDR1 LNHDA and CDR2 SQIVND (reference sequence). The trim removed 3 bases at V and 3 bases at J, leaving 4 bases unmatched. In DNA form, the CDR3 reads TGTGCCAGTAGTATCAGCGGGGGCTACTACGAGCAGTACTTC. Encoded protein: CASSISGGYYEQYF.

The V call is TRBV30, the J call TRBJ2-1; either TRBD1 or TRBD2 may supply D (5 bases each). Germline V gene sequence: CDR1 GTSNPN, CDR2 SVGIG (reference sequence). Trimming pared 5 bases from V and 3 bases from J, leaving 17 bases between. CDR3 length: 15 residues. The CDR3 bases are TGTGCCTGGGGTCCAATTTGGGGGAGCTACAATGAGCAGTTCTTC. Its protein is CAWGPIWGSYNEQFF. The full variable domain, its missing parts supplied by reference TRBV30 and TRBJ2-1, is SQTIHQWPATLVQPVGSPLSLECTVEGTSNPNLYWYRQAAGRGLQLLFYSVGIGQISSEVPQNLSASRPQDRQFILSSKKLLLSDSGFYLCAWGPIWGSYNEQFFGPGTRLTVL.

This clonotype has at least ten counts. The chain joins TRBV13 to TRBJ2-7; D not resolved. This CDR3 comprises 14 residues. Germline CDR1 is PRHDT and CDR2 is FYEKMQ (reference sequence). Trimming removed 4 bases at V and 6 bases at J, with 16 bases between. The CDR3 reads CASSSDSLLREQYF. CDR3 DNA: TGTGCCAGCAGCTCTGACTCTCTCCTACGCGAGCAGTACTTC.

This clonotype appeared a few times. The chain carries TRBV27 and TRBJ1-5; D perhaps matches TRBD1 (5 bases). Germline lookup yields CDR1 MNHEY and CDR2 SMNVEV (reference sequence). Trimming took off 5 bases at V and 11 bases at J, with 16 bases between the two ends. This CDR3 comprises 13 residues. CDR3 loop: CASSPSGGRTQHF. CDR3 nucleotide sequence: TGTGCCAGCAGTCCCTCGGGGGGGAGGACCCAGCATTTT.

Sample share makes this clonotype medium-sized. The rearrangement uses TRBV19 and TRBJ2-7; possibly TRBD1 for D (6 bases). Germline V gene sequence: CDR1 LNHDA, CDR2 SQIVND (reference sequence). Trimming cost V 6 bases and J 7 bases, with 19 bases left between them. The CDR3 totals 14 residues. CDR3 nucleotides: TGTGCCAGTAGCCCCTCCGGGACAAAGGGGGAGCAGTACTTC. Amino acids: CASSPSGTKGEQYF.

The V and J genes are TRBV7-9 and TRBJ2-3; a weak D match, TRBD2 (7 bases). The CDR3 is made up of 13 amino acids. Germline loops: CDR1 SEHNR, CDR2 FQNEAQ (reference sequence). Trimming stripped 5 bases from V and 5 bases from J, with 11 bases between. CDR3 region: CASSGGAKDTQYF. In nucleotides, the CDR3 is TGTGCCAGCAGCGGGGGGGCCAAAGATACGCAGTATTTT.

This clonotype was seen many times. The CDR3 protein is CASSSSGSYEQYF. The CDR3 DNA is TGTGCCAGCAGTTCTAGCGGGAGTTACGAGCAGTACTTC. This rearrangement joins TRBV12-3 or TRBV12-4 to TRBJ2-7, with 10 bases fitting TRBD2. After removal of 4 bases from V and 4 bases from J, the junction contained 1 base not matched to a gene. CDR3 length: 13 residues.

This clonotype is judged medium-sized. The genes are TRBV6-5 and TRBJ2-1; D perhaps matches TRBD2 (5 bases). The germline V gene has CDR1 MNHEY and CDR2 SVGAGI. This CDR3 is built from 12 residues. V lost 2 bases to trimming and J lost 9 bases, with 8 bases between them. CDR3 DNA: TGTGCCAGCAGTTACCTAGGGAGTGAGCAGTTCTTC. It encodes CASSYLGSEQFF.

Only a few counts were recorded for this clonotype. This chain links TRBV27 with TRBJ1-6; D gene unclear. From germline, CDR1 is MNHEY and CDR2 SMNVEV (reference sequence). The CDR3 totals 15 residues. V was clipped by 1 base and J by 8 bases, with 12 bases between them. In DNA form, the CDR3 reads TGTGCCAGCAGTTTATGGGCCAATAGCGATTCACCCCTCCACTTT. Amino acid sequence: CASSLWANSDSPLHF.

As regards this clonotype: A read error may be the cause here, since a much bigger clone is one base away. The V and J genes are TRBV30 and TRBJ2-3; D is ambiguous. This CDR3 has 13 amino acids. Trimming shortened V by 0 bases and J by 1 base, and 5 bases separated the two germline ends. Germline V gene sequence: CDR1 GTSNPN, CDR2 SVGIG (reference sequence). CDR3 sequence: CAWSVLRTDTQYF. CDR3 DNA sequence: TGTGCCTGGAGTGTACTCCGCACAGATACGCAGTATTTT.

This clonotype is termed medium-sized. CDR3 bases: TGTGCCAGTAGTGCCGGGACTAGCGCCTACAATGAGCAGTTCTTC. This gives the protein CASSAGTSAYNEQFF. This chain connects TRBV19 to TRBJ2-1; 10 bases map to TRBD2. Per the germline V gene, CDR1 is LNHDA and CDR2 is SQIVND (reference sequence). The CDR3 sequence is 15 residues long. Unmatched junction bases numbered 3, after V lost 5 bases and J lost 2 bases.

V gene TRBV27 combines with J gene TRBJ1-5; weak D call: TRBD1 (5 bases). CDR3 length: 13 residues. V shed 8 bases and J shed 4 bases, with 12 bases lying between them. CDR1 and CDR2 from the germline V gene are MNHEY and SMNVEV (reference sequence). The CDR3 is CASASWGNQPQHF. The CDR3 DNA follows: TGTGCCAGCGCCTCATGGGGGAATCAGCCCCAGCATTTT.

Regarding this clonotype: Given a much more abundant clone one base away, this may be a read error. The V and J genes are TRBV15 and TRBJ2-7; D gene ambiguous. The CDR3 length is 14 residues. CDR1 LNHNV and CDR2 YYDKDF come from the germline V gene (reference sequence). Trimming cost V 3 bases and J 4 bases, with 13 bases left between them. This CDR3 reads CATSSRAPLYEQYF. Written as DNA, the CDR3 is TGTGCCACCAGCAGCCGGGCCCCCCTATACGAGCAGTACTTC.

V usage is TRBV27 and J usage is TRBJ2-1; 8 nucleotides match TRBD2. Germline CDR1 reads MNHEY; CDR2 reads SMNVEV (reference sequence). V dropped 4 bases and J dropped 4; count of bases not matched to a gene: 9. There are 16 residues in the CDR3. This CDR3 reads CASSYLAGLTYNEQFF. The CDR3 DNA reads TGTGCCAGCAGTTATCTAGCGGGTCTAACTTACAATGAGCAGTTCTTC.

The V gene is TRBV24-1, the J gene TRBJ2-3; unclear D gene. V lost 5 bases to trimming and J lost 2 bases, with 10 bases between them. This CDR3 comprises 14 residues. The germline V gene has CDR1 KGHDR and CDR2 SFDVKD. The CDR3 sequence: CATSVAGNTDTQYF. CDR3 sequence (DNA): TGTGCCACCAGTGTTGCAGGAAACACAGATACGCAGTATTTT.

The gene calls are TRBV11-2 and TRBJ2-5; D remains unclear. The CDR3 runs 13 residues. From germline, CDR1 is SGHAT and CDR2 FQNNGV. The V gene lost 5 bases and the J gene lost 2 bases, with 9 bases spanning the gap. DNA of the CDR3: TGTGCCAGCAGCCCACTGGCTCAAGAGACCCAGTACTTC. Protein product: CASSPLAQETQYF. The entire variable domain, with the rest obtained from reference TRBV11-2 and TRBJ2-5, is as follows: EAGVAQSPRYKIIEKRQSVAFWCNPISGHATLYWYQQILGQGPKLLIQFQNNGVVDDSQLPKDRFSAERLKGVDSTLKIQPAKLEDSAVYLCASSPLAQETQYFGPGTRLLVL.

The rearrangement links TRBV7-2 to TRBJ2-3, with D maybe TRBD2 (6 bases). The CDR3 has 14 amino acids. Per germline, CDR1 SGHTA and CDR2 FQGNSA. V was cut by 3 bases and J by 0 bases, with 7 bases left in between. CDR3 in amino acids: CASSFGTSTDTQYF. The CDR3 nucleotides are TGTGCCAGCAGCTTTGGGACTAGCACAGATACGCAGTATTTT.

V gene TRBV6-1 combines with J gene TRBJ2-7; tentatively, D is TRBD1 (6 bases). CDR3 length: 15 residues. Trimming took off 8 bases at V and 2 bases at J, with 19 bases between the two ends. CDR1 and CDR2 (germline): MNHNS, SASEGT. The DNA of the CDR3 is TGTGCCAGCGAATCAGGGGCCTCACTCCCCTACGAGCAGTACTTC. It yields the protein CASESGASLPYEQYF.

This clonotype showed up many times. The rearrangement joins TRBV6-2 or TRBV6-3 to TRBJ2-1, with 13 bases lining up with TRBD2. Germline assignment: CDR1 MNHEY and CDR2 SVGEGT. V was clipped by 6 bases and J by 5 bases; unmatched bases: 7. This CDR3 is built from 16 residues. CDR3 sequence: CASRRGLAGVNNEQFF. DNA for the CDR3: TGTGCCAGCAGACGAGGACTAGCGGGAGTTAACAATGAGCAGTTCTTC.

This clonotype was seen a handful of times. The rearrangement links TRBV30 to TRBJ1-5, with D perhaps matching TRBD1 (6 bases). V lost 1 base and J lost 4, with 11 bases in between. Germline V gene sequence: CDR1 GTSNPN, CDR2 SVGIG (reference sequence). The CDR3 totals 14 residues. The CDR3 reads CAWSADSLNQPQHF. The CDR3 region has the DNA TGTGCCTGGAGTGCGGACAGTTTAAATCAGCCCCAGCATTTT.